The following is a T cell receptor beta chain sequence with its context. No antigen is known for it. This entry is derived from a study of tumor-infiltrating lymphocytes in primary liver carcinoma. RNA isolated from unsorted whole blood supplied the blood RNA, with germline DNA also extracted. Regarding the study as a whole: Relative to tumor region pairs, the tumor-adjacent and tumor-blood pairs showed overlap that was lower.

TCR beta cDNA was reverse-transcribed from about 0.45 ug of total RNA. The reaction used a constant-region primer and ProtoScript II reverse transcriptase. Construction of TCR beta libraries relied on three successive nested multiplex PCR rounds employing slightly modified ARM-PCR. TRBV1-TRBV30 forward primers paired with a C-beta reverse primer were used in the first two PCR rounds, which ran roughly 10 cycles each. TCRdb redid the calling of the multiplex PCR reads with MiXCR, one entry per CDR3 protein. Here the sample spans nearly 200,000 distinct CDR3 sequences, almost 65% being singletons. The V segment lost 4 bases and the J segment 5 bases; nucleotides outside the gene matches: 10. This CDR3 region has 15 residues.

The sample taken for sequencing was peripheral blood. The chain combines TRBV12-3 or TRBV12-4 with TRBJ2-5, with 7 bases that match TRBD1. The TCR comes from a woman aged 55-75 years with primary liver carcinoma and hepatitis B virus infection. Here the CDR3 reads CASSSSTGDAETQYF. The CDR3 DNA reads as TGTGCCAGCAGTTCTTCCACAGGGGACGCGGAGACCCAGTACTTC.